This T cell receptor (beta chain) was recorded in a study of blood T cell repertoires in COVID-19. For the study at large: Donors in the United States, Italy and Spain gave samples during acute or convalescent COVID-19. From T cells, B-cell-depleted T cells, or PBMCs came the material, which was cDNA or gDNA.

Per germline, CDR1 MNHEY and CDR2 SMNVEV (reference sequence). J was trimmed by 2 bases and V by 8 bases; bases with no gene match: 5. This CDR3 is built from 13 residues. Authors' methods: Estimation of nucleated cell counts relied on the amplification of reference gene primers. Clones were sequenced by immunoSEQ multiplex PCR, and TCRdb holds only the in-frame ones, with some missing. The DNA was the basis for D and trimming; V, J and clone size are from that table. The sample records roughly 140,000 clones, 88% being singletons. The chain has TRBV27 and TRBJ1-2; 7 bases are a match to TRBD1. The specimen was peripheral blood. The receptor comes from a man in his fifties with active or convalescent COVID-19. CDR3 amino acids: CASGEQGNYGYTF. The CDR3 bases are TGTGCCAGCGGGGAACAGGGGAACTATGGCTACACCTTC.